Listed below are T cell receptor gamma chains from one sample, sequenced in a study of Vδ1+ human thymocytes. TCRdb re-called the multiplex PCR reads through CATT. The sample yields approximately 40,000 gamma-chain clones, 20% to 25% seen once. The sequencing sample was made of Vdelta1+ gamma-delta thymocytes from the thymus. These TCRs come from a girl younger than two who had congenital heart surgery. Both conserved end residues are part of each CDR3. Fields, in order: J gene, V gene, CDR3 protein.

TRGJ1/TRGJ2,TRGV9,CALWEPPGYKKLF
TRGJ1/TRGJ2,TRGV9,CALWEARYKKLF
TRGJ1/TRGJ2,TRGV9,CALLTRGKELF
TRGJ1/TRGJ2,TRGV2,CATWDGRGKLF
TRGJ1/TRGJ2,TRGV3,CATWDRPGNKKLF
TRGJ1/TRGJ2,TRGV9,CALWEEKRDYKKLF
TRGJ1/TRGJ2,TRGV8,CATWDLTYYKKLF
TRGJ1/TRGJ2,TRGV9,CALWDSEYKKLF
TRGJP2,TRGV2,CATWDPRSDWIKTF
TRGJ1/TRGJ2,TRGV4,CATWDFVQKKLF
TRGJ1/TRGJ2,TRGV2,CATWDGQHYYKKLF
TRGJ1/TRGJ2,TRGV3,CATWDTSTDEGNYYKKLF
TRGJP2,TRGV9,CALWAECRDFSDWIKTF
TRGJ1/TRGJ2,TRGV2,CATWDGPGKKLF
TRGJ1/TRGJ2,TRGV9,CALWEVMGNYKKLF
TRGJ1/TRGJ2,TRGV3,CATWDIKSNYYKKLF
TRGJ1/TRGJ2,TRGV8,CATWDNGFTKKLF
TRGJ1/TRGJ2,TRGV4,CATWDGLQVEYKKLF
TRGJ1/TRGJ2,TRGV3,CATWDRSGNYYKKLF
TRGJ1/TRGJ2,TRGV2,CASTYYYKKLF
TRGJ1/TRGJ2,TRGV4,CATWDGPSNYYKKLF
TRGJ1/TRGJ2,TRGV2,CATWDGVEQKKLF
TRGJ1/TRGJ2,TRGV9,CALWEGHKKLF
TRGJ1/TRGJ2,TRGV8,CATWDRQRYYKKLF
TRGJP2,TRGV2,CATWDGPGSDWIKTF
TRGJ1/TRGJ2,TRGV2,CATWDRLDYYKKLF
TRGJ1/TRGJ2,TRGV9,CALWDPLYYKKLF
TRGJ1/TRGJ2,TRGV3,CATWSERAYKKLF
TRGJP2,TRGV4,CATWDFKSSDWIKTF
TRGJ1/TRGJ2,TRGV9,CALWETSNYYKKLF
TRGJ1/TRGJ2,TRGV3,CATWDKGGVGKLF
TRGJ1/TRGJ2,TRGV3,CATWDRPSGYKKLF
TRGJ1/TRGJ2,TRGV2,CATATKKLF
TRGJ1/TRGJ2,TRGV4,CATWECQKKLF
TRGJ1/TRGJ2,TRGV3,CATWAFIWKKLF
TRGJ1/TRGJ2,TRGV4,CATWDGPQYKKLF
TRGJ1/TRGJ2,TRGV3,CATWDRFTKKLF
TRGJ1/TRGJ2,TRGV9,CALCSKKLF
TRGJ1/TRGJ2,TRGV3,CATWPGNYYKKLF
TRGJ1/TRGJ2,TRGV9,CALWEVDPNYKKLF